This T cell receptor beta chain came from a study of siplizumab effects on memory and regulatory T cells. Study-level results: Siplizumab gave mappable alloreactive CD4+ clones an average Treg-derived fraction of about 64%, against roughly 29% in controls. A minor share of alloreactive clones matched unstimulated subsets. Siplizumab, the agent tested, significantly reduced alloreactive sequences traceable to unstimulated CD4+ memory cells. The suppressive capacity of proliferating Tregs from siplizumab cultures remained unconfirmed.

On this clone: Its specificity is unknown.

The CDR3 consists of 12 residues. Losses at the gene ends were 6 bases for V and 6 bases for J; bases not matched to a gene: 4. Per germline, CDR1 ENHRY and CDR2 SYGVKD. The repertoire was sequenced with immunoSEQ multiplex PCR; TCRdb's copy has only in-frame clones and lacks some. The table includes about 120,000 clones, around 93% detected once. This TCR derives from a human donor in good health. This chain uses TRBV10-3 with TRBJ2-7, with 8 bases that match TRBD1. The specimen was non-Treg CD4+ T cells sorted from blood. The CDR3 bases are TGTGCCATCAGCGCGGACAGGGCCGAGCAGTACTTC. Protein sequence: CAISADRAEQYF.